One and the same sample provided the 19 T cell receptor beta chains below, sequenced in a study of cytomegalovirus exposure and HLA in healthy donors. Libraries were prepared by immunoSEQ multiplex PCR; TCRdb keeps only in-frame clonotypes and omits some of them. In the table there are some 250,000 clones, 90% of which are singletons. Sequenced sample: PBMCs. Receptors were obtained from a woman younger than 35 in good health and CMV-seronegative.

This clone appeared once. J is TRBJ1-5 and V is TRBV7-6; TRBD1 might be the D (6 bases). Germline CDR1 and CDR2: SGHVS and FNYEAQ. V lost 4 bases to trimming and J lost 4 bases, with 8 bases between them. The CDR3 sequence is 13 residues long. The CDR3 DNA is TGTGCCAGCAGCTACAGGGTTAATCAGCCCCAGCATTTT. It translates to CASSYRVNQPQHF.

Details on this clone: Other DNA sequences from this sample encode an identical CDR3 as well. The V call is TRBV5-1, the J call TRBJ1-1; D is perhaps TRBD1 (6 bases). V gave up 0 bases and J gave up 1 base, with 7 bases separating them. The CDR3 has 14 amino acids. Germline CDR1 SGHRS, CDR2 YFSETQ. The CDR3 DNA follows: TGCGCCAGCAGCTTGGGGGGGCCGAACACTGAAGCTTTCTTT. Residues: CASSLGGPNTEAFF.

The V gene is TRBV7-8, the J gene TRBJ1-2; unclear D gene. Germline CDR1 SGHVS, CDR2 FQNEAQ. CDR3 length equals 16 residues. The V end lost 5 bases, the J end lost 2 bases, and 18 bases lay between the germline ends. The CDR3 nucleotides are TGTGCCAGCAGCCCCCCCACTTTCCCACCCAACTATGGCTACACCTTC. This translates into CASSPPTFPPNYGYTF.

This clone was observed once. The chain links TRBV28 to TRBJ2-7, with D possibly matching TRBD1 (5 bases). The ends were cut back, 6 bases at V and 4 bases at J, with 10 bases in the middle. Germline CDR1 and CDR2: MDHEN and SYDVKM. This CDR3 is built from 12 residues. The CDR3 coding sequence is TGTGCCAGCAGCTCGACAGAGTACGAGCAGTACTTC. Protein product: CASSSTEYEQYF.

J is TRBJ2-1 and V is TRBV7-6; 9 bases line up with TRBD2. There are 20 residues in the CDR3. The V and J ends lost 1 base and 0 bases, in that order; junction bases with no gene match: 13. Germline V gene lookup returns CDR1 SGHVS and CDR2 FNYEAQ. Written as DNA, the CDR3 is TGTGCCAGCAGCTTAGTTCGCGCTAGCGGGGACCAAAGCTCCTACAATGAGCAGTTCTTC. It yields the protein CASSLVRASGDQSSYNEQFF.

The rearrangement uses TRBV27 and TRBJ1-3, with D unclear. CDR3 length: 16 amino acids. The V gene's germline CDR1 is MNHEY and CDR2 SMNVEV (reference sequence). With 5 bases removed from V and 0 bases from J, the gap between germline ends came to 14 bases. This chain's CDR3 is CASSPSGWNSGNTIYF. The DNA for the CDR3 is TGTGCCAGCAGTCCTAGTGGGTGGAACTCTGGAAACACCATATATTTT.

The rearrangement links TRBV4-1 to TRBJ2-2; the D gene is possibly TRBD2 (7 bases). Trimming pared 3 bases from V and 3 bases from J, leaving 11 bases between. CDR1 MGHRA and CDR2 YSYEKL come from the germline V gene. The CDR3 length is 15 residues. The CDR3 coding sequence is TGCGCCAGCAGCCACGCGGGGGCGGACACCGGGGAGCTGTTTTTT. Encoded protein: CASSHAGADTGELFF.

The CDR3 loop reads CASSLSGGSETQYF. CDR3 bases: TGTGCCAGCAGCCTCTCCGGGGGATCGGAGACCCAGTACTTC. The rearrangement links TRBV6-5 to TRBJ2-5; the D gene is possibly TRBD2 (6 bases). Trimming left V 6 bases short and J 5 bases short, with 16 bases between. The V gene's germline CDR1 is MNHEY and CDR2 SVGAGI. The CDR3 has 14 amino acids.

The V gene is TRBV5-6, the J gene TRBJ1-2, with D possibly TRBD1 on 6 matching bases. Trimming stripped 5 bases from V and 7 bases from J, with 15 bases between. Germline V gene sequence: CDR1 SGHDT, CDR2 YYEEEE. The CDR3 runs 13 residues. CDR3 DNA sequence: TGTGCCAGCAGACCTTACAGGGTGGTTGGCTACACCTTC. Translation: CASRPYRVVGYTF.

The rearrangement uses TRBV4-2 and TRBJ1-1, with D uncertain. Trimming cost V 0 bases and J 2 bases, with 4 bases left between them. Germline V gene lookup returns CDR1 LGHNA and CDR2 YNFKEQ. This CDR3 region has 13 residues. CDR3 loop: CASSQERNTEAFF. The CDR3, as DNA: TGTGCCAGCAGCCAAGAGCGTAACACTGAAGCTTTCTTT.

This sequence joins TRBV13 and TRBJ2-7; 9 positions match TRBD1. J was trimmed by 4 bases and V by 5 bases; bases with no gene match: 6. The CDR3 is 14 amino acids. Germline V gene lookup returns CDR1 PRHDT and CDR2 FYEKMQ (reference sequence). The CDR3 DNA reads TGTGCCAGCAGCGACCGGGACAGGGAATACGAGCAGTACTTC. The encoded protein is CASSDRDREYEQYF.

This chain links TRBV5-6 with TRBJ1-2; weak D call: TRBD1 (6 bases). V was shortened by 2 bases and J by 2 bases, with 16 bases between the two germline ends. The germline CDR1 and CDR2 sequences are SGHDT and YYEEEE. This CDR3 spans 16 amino acids. The CDR3 region is CASSFLTNRDNYGYTF. For the CDR3, the DNA is TGTGCCAGCAGCTTCCTAACCAACAGGGACAACTATGGCTACACCTTC.

This rearrangement joins TRBV7-9 to TRBJ2-1; the match to TRBD2 covers 13 bases. This CDR3 is 16 amino acids long. Germline V gene sequence: CDR1 SEHNR, CDR2 FQNEAQ (reference sequence). V shed 5 bases and J 6 bases; nucleotides not matched to a gene: 7. CDR3 nucleotide sequence: TGTGCCAGCAGCCCCCGGGGACTAGCGGGGAGCAATGAGCAGTTCTTC. This translates into CASSPRGLAGSNEQFF.

This chain connects TRBV6-5 to TRBJ2-3; D is perhaps TRBD2 (6 bases). V lost 7 bases, J lost 4 bases, and 18 bases lay in between. The CDR3 extends over 15 amino acids. In germline, CDR1 is MNHEY, CDR2 SVGAGI. The CDR3 sequence is CASNPHPGGSDTQYF. DNA of the CDR3: TGTGCCAGCAACCCACATCCCGGGGGATCAGATACGCAGTATTTT.

In its sample, this clone was seen a few times. Relative to the germline gene, one junction end is altered; a read error may explain this. The chain has TRBV10-1 and TRBJ1-1, with D hard to call. Germline V gives CDR1 WNHNN, CDR2 SYGVQD (reference sequence). The CDR3 contains 14 residues. The CDR3 coding sequence is TGCGCCAGCAGTGGAGAGGACTTGAACGCTGAAGCTTTCTTT. It translates to CASSGEDLNAEAFF.

V gene TRBV30 combines with J gene TRBJ2-1; D gene unclear. The V end was cut by 7 bases, the J end by 12 bases, with 19 bases between. Germline CDR1 is GTSNPN and CDR2 is SVGIG (reference sequence). The CDR3 contains 12 residues. DNA for the CDR3: TGTGCCTACCGAGACCATTTACAGTTGCAGTTCTTC. Translated, it gives CAYRDHLQLQFF. Complete variable domain (other parts from reference TRBV30 and TRBJ2-1): SQTIHQWPATLVQPVGSPLSLECTVEGTSNPNLYWYRQAAGRGLQLLFYSVGIGQISSEVPQNLSASRPQDRQFILSSKKLLLSDSGFYLCAYRDHLQLQFFGPGTRLTVL.

The chain has TRBV5-4 and TRBJ1-1; D remains unclear. The ends were cut back, 3 bases at V and 3 bases at J, with 15 bases in the middle. Germline V gives CDR1 SGHNT, CDR2 YYREEE (reference sequence). This CDR3 region has 15 residues. In DNA, the CDR3 is TGTGCCAGCAGCTCGCTAGGGTGGGGAGACACTGAAGCTTTCTTT. Translating gives CASSSLGWGDTEAFF.

The chain carries TRBV9 and TRBJ2-1, with 7 bases lining up with TRBD1. The CDR3 has 12 amino acids. Germline CDR1 reads SGDLS; CDR2 reads YYNGEE. V gave up 4 bases and J gave up 9 bases; unmatched junction bases: 4. CDR3 DNA sequence: TGTGCCAGCAGCCCCAGGGGGATTGAGCAGTTCTTC. This sequence encodes CASSPRGIEQFF.

The V gene is TRBV19, the J gene TRBJ1-5; the match to TRBD1 covers 8 bases. The CDR3 is 16 amino acids. Germline V CDR1 and CDR2: LNHDA, SQIVND (reference sequence). The ends lost 1 base at V and 5 bases at J; junction bases unmatched: 7. CDR3 nucleotides: TGTGCCAGTAGTATAGGCCGGACAGGGTCGCATCAGCCCCAGCATTTT. Protein product: CASSIGRTGSHQPQHF.